A selection of T cell receptor beta chains follows, all from one sample in a study of spatial heterogeneity in lung cancer. Via MiXCR, TCRdb re-called the 5' RACE reads, giving one row per CDR3 protein. The top ten hold under 25% of the sample, which has under 20,000 distinct CDR3 sequences, 6% to 7.5% seen once. The specimen comprised lung tumor tissue, sampled at surgery. Receptors were obtained from a female donor with early-stage non-small cell lung cancer. The CDR3 runs from the conserved cysteine through the conserved F or W. The D gene is left open where the match is weak. A clone size is listed for some rows: how often the clone was seen (once, few, many), or a class if it is expanded.

TRBD2	TRBV3-1	NA	TRBJ2-3	CASSHRLAGGRDTQYF	TGTGCCAGCAGCCATCGACTAGCGGGGGGGAGAGATACGCAGTATTTT
NA	TRBV4-1	many	TRBJ1-2	CASSLDDPNYGYTF	TGCGCCAGCAGCCTCGACGATCCTAACTATGGCTACACCTTC
TRBD2	TRBV7-3	many	TRBJ2-3	CASSLTGSSGDTQYF	TGTGCCAGCAGCTTAACCGGGTCTAGCGGAGATACGCAGTATTTT
NA	TRBV27	NA	TRBJ2-6	CASSSPTGFGSSGANVLTF	TGTGCCAGCAGTTCCCCCACAGGGTTTGGAAGCTCTGGGGCCAACGTCCTGACTTTC
NA	TRBV5-1	NA	TRBJ2-3	CASSLALSTDTQYF	TGCGCCAGCAGCTTGGCACTTAGCACAGATACGCAGTATTTT
TRBD1	TRBV6-2/TRBV6-3	many	TRBJ1-5	CASSSTGGYNQPQHF	TGTGCCAGCAGTTCGACAGGGGGTTATAATCAGCCCCAGCATTTT
NA	TRBV11-2	many	TRBJ1-2	CASSSDDYGYTF	TGTGCCAGCAGCTCGGACGACTATGGCTACACCTTC
TRBD1	TRBV10-2	medium-sized	TRBJ2-6	CASSGGRSGQGGYSAGANVLTF	TGCGCCAGCAGTGGGGGGAGGTCTGGACAGGGAGGATACTCGGCTGGGGCCAACGTCCTGACTTTC
TRBD1	TRBV20-1	NA	TRBJ2-2	CSARDRGRAGELFF	TGCAGTGCCCGGGACAGGGGGAGGGCCGGGGAGCTGTTTTTT
NA	TRBV27	many	TRBJ1-1	CASSHVWDTEAFF	TGTGCCAGCAGCCACGTATGGGACACTGAAGCTTTCTTT
TRBD1	TRBV7-6	many	TRBJ2-1	CASSLYRGREQFF	TGTGCCAGCAGCTTGTACAGGGGCCGGGAGCAGTTCTTC
TRBD1	TRBV27	NA	TRBJ1-1	CASSALGTGRDATEAFF	TGTGCCAGCAGCGCACTAGGGACAGGGAGAGATGCCACTGAAGCTTTCTTT
NA	TRBV6-2/TRBV6-3	many	TRBJ1-5	CASSFRMNQPQHF	TGTGCCAGCAGTTTCCGGATGAATCAGCCCCAGCATTTT
NA	TRBV12-5	NA	TRBJ1-1	CASGLAAGPNTEAFF	TGTGCTAGTGGTTTGGCCGCCGGACCTAACACTGAAGCTTTCTTT
NA	TRBV4-3	many	TRBJ2-3	CASSQDMGDTQYF	TGCGCCAGCAGCCAAGATATGGGGGATACGCAGTATTTT
NA	TRBV4-1	many	TRBJ1-5	CASSQRDSKPQHF	TGCGCCAGCAGCCAACGAGATAGCAAGCCCCAGCATTTT
NA	TRBV7-3	medium-sized	TRBJ2-6	CASSSPRAGANVLTF	TGTGCCAGCAGCTCCCCGAGGGCTGGGGCCAACGTCCTGACTTTC
TRBD2	TRBV6-1	NA	TRBJ2-5	CASIRTSGGETQYF	TGTGCCAGCATTCGGACTTCGGGAGGGGAGACCCAGTACTTC
NA	TRBV5-1	many	TRBJ1-2	CASRMVATSNYGYTF	TGCGCCAGCAGGATGGTCGCCACCTCTAACTATGGCTACACCTTC
NA	TRBV5-1	many	TRBJ2-4	CASSLVGGAPGDIQYF	TGCGCCAGCAGCTTGGTTGGGGGGGCGCCTGGGGACATTCAGTACTTC
TRBD1	TRBV7-2	many	TRBJ2-1	CASSLGQGVGNEQFF	TGTGCCAGCAGCTTAGGGCAGGGGGTAGGCAATGAGCAGTTCTTC
NA	TRBV3-1	NA	TRBJ1-2	CASSQGVDDYTF	TGTGCCAGCAGCCAAGGGGTCGACGACTACACCTTC